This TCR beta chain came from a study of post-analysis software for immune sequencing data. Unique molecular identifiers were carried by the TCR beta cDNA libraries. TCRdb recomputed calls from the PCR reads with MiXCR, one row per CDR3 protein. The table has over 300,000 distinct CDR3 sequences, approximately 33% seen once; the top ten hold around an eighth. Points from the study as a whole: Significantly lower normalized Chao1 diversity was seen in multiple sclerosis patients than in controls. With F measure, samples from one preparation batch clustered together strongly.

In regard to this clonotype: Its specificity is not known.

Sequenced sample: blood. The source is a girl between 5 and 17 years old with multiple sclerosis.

As DNA, the CDR3 is TGTGCCAGCAGTGAGGCAGGGGGCTGGGGCACTGAAGCTTTCTTT. Residues: CASSEAGGWGTEAFF. The chain is built from TRBV6-1 and TRBJ1-1; 8 nucleotides line up with TRBD1. After removal of 3 bases from V and 4 bases from J, the junction contained 7 bases not matched to a gene. Germline V gene sequence: CDR1 MNHNS, CDR2 SASEGT. The CDR3 covers 15 residues.